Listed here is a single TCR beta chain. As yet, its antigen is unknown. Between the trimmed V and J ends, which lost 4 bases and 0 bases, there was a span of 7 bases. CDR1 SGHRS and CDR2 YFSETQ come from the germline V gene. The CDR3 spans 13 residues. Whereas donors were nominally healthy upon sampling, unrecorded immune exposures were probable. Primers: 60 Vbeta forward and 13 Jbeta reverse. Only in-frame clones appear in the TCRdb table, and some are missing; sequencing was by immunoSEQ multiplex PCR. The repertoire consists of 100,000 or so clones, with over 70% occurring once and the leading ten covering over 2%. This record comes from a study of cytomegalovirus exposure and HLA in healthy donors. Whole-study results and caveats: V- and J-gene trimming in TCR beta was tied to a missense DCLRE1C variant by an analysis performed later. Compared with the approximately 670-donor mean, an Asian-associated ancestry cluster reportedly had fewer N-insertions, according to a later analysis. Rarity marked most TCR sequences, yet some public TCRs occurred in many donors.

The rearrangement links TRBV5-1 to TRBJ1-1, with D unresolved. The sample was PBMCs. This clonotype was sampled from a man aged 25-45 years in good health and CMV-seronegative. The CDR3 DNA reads TGCGCCAGCAGCGTGTCATTGAACACTGAAGCTTTCTTT. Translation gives CASSVSLNTEAFF.